This TCR beta chain was sequenced in a study of PD-1 blockade in classical Hodgkin lymphoma. Trimming took 5 bases from V and 7 from J; bases not matched to a gene: 8. CDR1 is SGHTA and CDR2 is FQGTGA in the germline V gene. The CDR3 runs 14 residues. Relapse after autologous stem cell transplantation occurred in every patient, and brentuximab vedotin exposure varied. Assay: immunoSEQ multiplex PCR; the TCRdb copy retains only in-frame clones and omits some. The table includes about 27,000 clones, about 78% detected once. The sequenced sample was peripheral blood mononuclear cells (PBMCs), obtained before the second cycle of nivolumab. This sequence was found in a human donor with classical Hodgkin lymphoma. The chain uses TRBV7-3 and TRBJ2-5; 9 bases are shared with TRBD2. CDR3 nucleotide sequence: TGTGCCAGCAGCCTGACTAGCGGTGAAGGGACCCAGTACTTC. Translation gives CASSLTSGEGTQYF.